Following are 30 T cell receptor beta chains from one sample sequenced in a study of T cell responses to AZD1222 COVID-19 vaccine. Sequencing used immunoSEQ multiplex PCR; TCRdb keeps in-frame clones, though not all of them. Of 120,000 or so clones listed, about 86% are singletons. The sample was peripheral blood, taken 28 days after the second AZD1222 dose. These receptors were obtained from an adult who received the AZD1222 COVID-19 vaccine.

The chain links TRBV11-2 to TRBJ2-6; 9 nucleotides agree with TRBD1. After removal of 4 bases from V and 2 bases from J, the junction contained 3 bases not matched to a gene. CDR3 size: 16 residues. CDR1 and CDR2 from the germline V gene are SGHAT and FQNNGV. The CDR3 DNA reads as TGTGCCAGCAGCTCAAACAGGGGGCCTGGGGCCAACGTCCTGACTTTC. Protein sequence: CASSSNRGPGANVLTF.

This sequence joins TRBV29-1 and TRBJ1-5, with D perhaps matching TRBD1 (5 bases). Germline V gene data show CDR1 as SQVTM and CDR2 as ANQGSEA. This CDR3 is built from 14 residues. Trimming took 6 bases from V and 3 from J, leaving 15 bases between them. This chain's CDR3 is CSVPWGETNQPQHF. The DNA for the CDR3 is TGCAGCGTCCCCTGGGGGGAGACCAATCAGCCCCAGCATTTT.

The chain uses TRBV15 and TRBJ2-7; no clear D gene. The V gene's germline CDR1 is LNHNV and CDR2 YYDKDF (reference sequence). CDR3 length equals 15 residues. Deletions cut 2 bases from V and 0 bases from J, with 11 bases between. In DNA, the CDR3 is TGTGCCACCAGCAGACTGACGGACGGCTCCTACGAGCAGTACTTC. Encoded protein: CATSRLTDGSYEQYF.

CDR3 DNA sequence: TGTGCCAGCAGCCAAGATCCTCAGGGAGCCAACACCTTC. Translated: CASSQDPQGANTF. This chain links TRBV16 with TRBJ1-2, with a possible D match to TRBD1 (5 bases). The CDR3 is 13 residues long. Per germline, CDR1 KGHSY and CDR2 FQNENV. Trimming took off 2 bases at V and 12 bases at J, with 16 bases between the two ends.

This sequence joins TRBV7-8 and TRBJ1-2; possible D gene TRBD1, 5 bases. V lost 4 bases to trimming and J lost 5 bases, with 14 bases between them. This CDR3 has 14 residues. Germline CDR1 reads SGHVS; CDR2 reads FQNEAQ. The CDR3 DNA reads as TGTGCCAGCAGCTGGGGCACCCTCTCTTATGGCTACACCTTC. Its translation is CASSWGTLSYGYTF. Using reference TRBV7-8 and TRBJ1-2 for the parts outside the CDR3, the full variable domain is GAGVSQSPRYKVAKRGQDVALRCDPISGHVSLFWYQQALGQGPEFLTYFQNEAQLDKSGLPSDRFFAERPEGSVSTLKIQRTQQEDSAVYLCASSWGTLSYGYTFGSGTRLTVV.

The chain is built from TRBV27 and TRBJ2-7; TRBD1 is a possible D gene (6 bases). With 5 bases removed from V and 6 bases from J, the gap between germline ends came to 23 bases. Germline-derived CDR1 and CDR2 are MNHEY and SMNVEV (reference sequence). The CDR3 length is 16 residues. This chain's CDR3 is CASSPLPTGTFFEQYF. The CDR3 DNA sequence: TGTGCCAGCAGTCCCCTCCCAACCGGGACATTCTTCGAGCAGTACTTC.

The chain joins TRBV4-2 to TRBJ1-2; the match to TRBD1 covers 10 bases. Trimming cost V 2 bases and J 1 base; bases outside gene matches: 10. CDR3 length equals 18 residues. Germline V lookup: CDR1 LGHNA, CDR2 YNFKEQ. The CDR3 DNA sequence: TGTGCCAGCAGCCAAACGACAGGGGGCTTTTCGGTTAACTATGGCTACACCTTC. This gives the protein CASSQTTGGFSVNYGYTF.

There are many counts of this clone. This rearrangement joins TRBV5-5 to TRBJ2-7; TRBD2 matches 8 bases. Germline V gene sequence: CDR1 SGHKS, CDR2 YYEKEE (reference sequence). The CDR3 extends over 15 amino acids. The ends lost 0 bases at V and 4 bases at J; junction bases unmatched: 6. The CDR3 nucleotides are TGTGCCAGCAGCTTGGAAACTAGCGGACTTTACGAGCAGTACTTC. Translated, it gives CASSLETSGLYEQYF.

This sequence joins TRBV7-3 and TRBJ1-2; D might be TRBD1 (6 bases). Germline values: CDR1 SGHTA, CDR2 FQGTGA. CDR3 length equals 14 residues. Trimming stripped 0 bases from V and 5 bases from J, with 10 bases between. CDR3 sequence: CASSLTWTAYGYTF. The CDR3 DNA is TGTGCCAGCAGCTTAACGTGGACAGCTTATGGCTACACCTTC.

This sequence joins TRBV5-6 and TRBJ1-4; D gene unclear. Between the trimmed V and J ends, which lost 2 bases and 0 bases, there was a span of 2 bases. This CDR3 spans 13 amino acids. In germline, CDR1 is SGHDT, CDR2 YYEEEE. The CDR3 loop is CASSFATNEKLFF. CDR3 nucleotides: TGTGCCAGCAGCTTTGCAACTAATGAAAAACTGTTTTTT. Combining the CDR3 with reference TRBV5-6 and TRBJ1-4 gives the whole variable domain DAGVTQSPTHLIKTRGQQVTLRCSPKSGHDTVSWYQQALGQGPQFIFQYYEEEERQRGNFPDRFSGHQFPNYSSELNVNALLLGDSALYLCASSFATNEKLFFGSGTQLSVL.

V usage is TRBV5-6 and J usage is TRBJ1-6; TRBD1 matches 9 bases. V trimming: 5 bases; J trimming: 7 bases; junction bases outside the gene matches: 7. The CDR3 covers 15 residues. The V gene's germline CDR1 is SGHDT and CDR2 YYEEEE. The CDR3 nucleotides are TGTGCCAGCAGGGCGAGAGGGACAGGGAATTCACCCCTCCACTTT. Amino acids: CASRARGTGNSPLHF.

The chain has TRBV6-1 and TRBJ2-2; maybe TRBD2 (5 bases). CDR1 is MNHNS and CDR2 is SASEGT in the germline V gene. The V end was cut by 1 base, the J end by 7 bases, with 10 bases between. This CDR3 region has 14 residues. CDR3 residues: CASSEGLASGELFF. CDR3 coding DNA: TGTGCCAGCAGTGAAGGTCTAGCTAGCGGGGAGCTGTTTTTT.

The V call is TRBV28, the J call TRBJ1-4; TRBD1 matches at 8 bases. The germline CDR1 and CDR2 sequences are MDHEN and SYDVKM. V lost 5 bases to trimming and J lost 5 bases; unmatched junction nucleotides: 7. The CDR3 has 15 amino acids. CDR3 nucleotides: TGTGCCAGCAGTGACGGGACAGGACCGAATGAAAAACTGTTTTTT. This sequence encodes CASSDGTGPNEKLFF.

This chain connects TRBV5-1 to TRBJ2-1; tentative D call: TRBD2 (7 bases). CDR1 is SGHRS and CDR2 is YFSETQ in the germline V gene. V lost 4 bases, J lost 3 bases, and 14 bases lay in between. The length of the CDR3 is 15 residues. The CDR3 spells CASSLGGAGYNEQFF. DNA for the CDR3: TGCGCCAGCAGCCTGGGGGGGGCTGGCTACAATGAGCAGTTCTTC.

This clone appeared a few times. The gene calls are TRBV9 and TRBJ2-2; no clear D. The length of the CDR3 is 13 residues. The V end lost 2 bases, the J end lost 6 bases, and 8 bases lay between the germline ends. CDR1 is SGDLS and CDR2 is YYNGEE in the germline V gene. The CDR3 sequence is CASSVTVAGELFF. The CDR3 nucleotides are TGTGCCAGCAGCGTTACGGTCGCCGGGGAGCTGTTTTTT.

The V call is TRBV5-1, the J call TRBJ2-5; TRBD2 aligns across 10 bases. V was clipped by 4 bases and J by 5 bases; unmatched bases: 11. The CDR3 length is 16 residues. The V gene's germline CDR1 is SGHRS and CDR2 YFSETQ. CDR3 residues: CASSTGLASRGETQYF. The CDR3 DNA is TGCGCCAGCAGCACGGGACTAGCGTCGCGGGGGGAGACCCAGTACTTC.

The J gene is TRBJ1-5, the V gene TRBV6-5; possible D gene TRBD1, 6 bases. This CDR3 spans 16 amino acids. The V and J ends lost 0 bases and 3 bases respectively, with 12 bases between them. The germline V gene encodes CDR1 MNHEY and CDR2 SVGAGI. Written as DNA, the CDR3 is TGTGCCAGCAGTTACTCGATGGGGGGCCCCAATCAGCCCCAGCATTTT. Protein: CASSYSMGGPNQPQHF.

V gene TRBV29-1 combines with J gene TRBJ1-2, with D unclear. V lost 3 bases and J lost 4, with 12 bases in between. Germline V gives CDR1 SQVTM, CDR2 ANQGSEA. This CDR3 has 13 residues. The CDR3 sequence: CSVELGVGYGYTF. DNA of the CDR3: TGCAGCGTTGAGCTAGGAGTGGGCTATGGCTACACCTTC.

The chain is built from TRBV4-3 and TRBJ2-2; 7 bases line up with TRBD2. The CDR3 spans 15 residues. The junction had 1 base not matched to a gene; V was cut back by 0 bases and J by 3 bases. Germline V gene data show CDR1 as LGHNA and CDR2 as YSLEER. The chain's CDR3 is CASSQEAGDTGELFF. CDR3 in DNA: TGCGCCAGCAGCCAAGAGGCGGGGGACACCGGGGAGCTGTTTTTT.

This clone appeared a single time. J is TRBJ2-5 and V is TRBV11-2; maybe TRBD1 (6 bases). The germline V gene has CDR1 SGHAT and CDR2 FQNNGV. The CDR3 is 15 amino acids. V was clipped by 3 bases and J by 1 base, with 12 bases between them. The DNA of the CDR3 is TGTGCCAGCAGCTTTTCCAGGGGCTCCCAAGAGACCCAGTACTTC. Translated, it gives CASSFSRGSQETQYF.

The chain carries TRBV10-3 and TRBJ1-3; D is unclear. CDR1 ENHRY and CDR2 SYGVKD come from the germline V gene. V was pared by 3 bases and J by 5 bases, with 11 bases between. The CDR3 has 14 amino acids. The CDR3 here is CAISEEGMRNTIYF. Written as DNA, the CDR3 is TGTGCCATCAGTGAAGAGGGAATGCGAAACACCATATATTTT.

This chain links TRBV6-5 with TRBJ1-1, with unresolved D. The CDR3 consists of 13 residues. V was cut by 1 base and J by 1 base, with 4 bases left in between. The germline V gene encodes CDR1 MNHEY and CDR2 SVGAGI. CDR3 amino acids: CASSYWRNTEAFF. The DNA for the CDR3 is TGTGCCAGCAGTTACTGGAGGAACACTGAAGCTTTCTTT.

This clone was observed many times. The chain employs TRBV5-6 and TRBJ1-1, with 10 bases matching TRBD1. Trimming took 4 bases from V and 6 from J; bases not matched to a gene: 15. CDR3 size: 17 residues. Germline V gene data show CDR1 as SGHDT and CDR2 as YYEEEE. The CDR3 loop is CASSRIRDRGRRSEAFF. CDR3 sequence (DNA): TGTGCCAGCAGCCGAATCCGGGACAGGGGAAGGCGTTCTGAAGCTTTCTTT.

The chain joins TRBV3-1 (or the pseudogene TRBV3-2) to TRBJ2-5, with 7 bases fitting TRBD1. CDR1 is LGHDT and CDR2 is YNNKEL in the germline V gene (reference sequence). The CDR3 runs 14 residues. Unmatched junction bases numbered 9, after V lost 8 bases and J lost 3 bases. This CDR3 is CASGLGTGEETQYF. The CDR3 DNA reads TGTGCCAGCGGATTAGGAACAGGGGAAGAGACCCAGTACTTC.

This clone was observed once. CDR3 nucleotide sequence: TGTGCCAGCAGTTATTGGGCTAGGGCAGAAAACTATGGCTACACCTTC. Protein product: CASSYWARAENYGYTF. This chain uses TRBV6-9 with TRBJ1-2; D is unclear. Germline V lookup: CDR1 MNHGY, CDR2 SVAAGI. The CDR3 covers 16 residues. V lost 1 base and J 2 bases, leaving 14 bases between the germline ends.

This clone was counted once. The genes are TRBV6-5 and TRBJ2-7; no firm D call. The germline CDR1 and CDR2 sequences are MNHEY and SVGAGI. The CDR3 runs to 13 residues. V dropped 0 bases and J dropped 5 bases, with 8 bases sitting between them. CDR3 sequence: CASSYSRLHEQYF. In nucleotides, the CDR3 is TGTGCCAGCAGTTACTCTCGGCTCCACGAGCAGTACTTC.

The chain has TRBV7-2 and TRBJ2-1; 10 bases agree with TRBD1. Germline V gene lookup returns CDR1 SGHTA and CDR2 FQGNSA. J gave up 5 bases and V 5 bases, and 9 bases lay outside the gene matches. The CDR3 is made up of 16 amino acids. The CDR3 loop reads CASSIDRDRGDNEQFF. DNA of the CDR3: TGTGCCAGCAGCATAGACCGGGACAGGGGAGACAATGAGCAGTTCTTC.

This clone has just one count. The genes are TRBV2 and TRBJ2-7; D perhaps matches TRBD1 (6 bases). Between the trimmed V and J ends, which lost 10 bases and 2 bases, there was a span of 12 bases. The CDR3 is 12 amino acids. Looked up from germline, CDR1 is SNHLY and CDR2 is FYNNEI. DNA of the CDR3: TGTGCCACCCGGGACACAACCTACGAGCAGTACTTC. Encoded protein: CATRDTTYEQYF.

The chain links TRBV7-8 to TRBJ1-3, with 7 bases lining up with TRBD1. Germline V gene lookup returns CDR1 SGHVS and CDR2 FQNEAQ. Unmatched junction bases numbered 5, after V lost 6 bases and J lost 6 bases. The CDR3 runs 13 residues. CDR3 in amino acids: CASRGGFENTIYF. The CDR3 DNA reads as TGTGCCAGCAGAGGGGGCTTCGAAAACACCATATATTTT.

J is TRBJ2-5 and V is TRBV9; D is uncertain. Trimming left V 0 bases short and J 0 bases short, with 6 bases between. The CDR3 consists of 14 residues. Per germline, CDR1 SGDLS and CDR2 YYNGEE. CDR3 in amino acids: CASSVDPNQETQYF. The CDR3 DNA sequence: TGTGCCAGCAGCGTAGACCCGAACCAAGAGACCCAGTACTTC. Variable domain in full (rest from reference TRBV9 and TRBJ2-5): DSGVTQTPKHLITATGQRVTLRCSPRSGDLSVYWYQQSLDQGLQFLIQYYNGEERAKGNILERFSAQQFPDLHSELNLSSLELGDSALYFCASSVDPNQETQYFGPGTRLLVL.